These T cell receptor beta chains were read from a single sample in a study of blood T cell repertoires in COVID-19. The method was immunoSEQ multiplex PCR; TCRdb's version includes in-frame clones alone and lacks a portion of them. The sample has about 75,000 clones, approximately 90% seen once. The sequenced sample was peripheral blood. The source of these receptors is a human donor in a cohort sampled during active COVID-19. CDR3s include the opening cysteine and the closing phenylalanine or tryptophan. A D gene is named only where the DNA matches it firmly. Clone sizes are given selectively: once, few, many, or a class where the clone is expanded.

J,V,size,D,CDR3,DNA
TRBJ1-1,TRBV5-1,NA,NA,CASSLGHGNTEAFF,TGCGCCAGCAGCCTGGGACACGGGAACACTGAAGCTTTCTTT
TRBJ2-1,TRBV5-1,NA,TRBD2,CASSALAGGYNEQFF,TGCGCCAGCAGCGCCTTAGCGGGGGGGTACAATGAGCAGTTCTTC
TRBJ2-7,TRBV5-1,NA,NA,CASSRAGEGIDEQYF,TGCGCCAGCAGCCGCGCTGGTGAGGGAATCGACGAGCAGTACTTC
TRBJ2-5,TRBV4-1,NA,TRBD2,CASSQDFWASGGEETQYF,TGCGCCAGCAGCCAAGATTTTTGGGCTAGCGGGGGGGAGGAGACCCAGTACTTC
TRBJ2-7,TRBV6-5,NA,TRBD2,CASSYGTSGFSYEQYF,TGTGCCAGCAGTTACGGGACTAGCGGCTTCTCCTACGAGCAGTACTTC
TRBJ2-3,TRBV10-3,NA,NA,CAISPRIDGTDTQYF,TGTGCCATCAGTCCAAGAATAGATGGCACAGATACGCAGTATTTT
TRBJ1-1,TRBV19,NA,NA,CASSIGQVNTEAFF,TGTGCCAGTAGTATAGGACAGGTGAACACTGAAGCTTTCTTT
TRBJ2-5,TRBV2,NA,NA,CASSVGVGSETQYF,TGTGCCAGCAGTGTAGGGGTGGGTAGTGAGACCCAGTACTTC
TRBJ1-3,TRBV25-1,NA,NA,CASSANQGRGSGNTIYF,TGTGCCAGCAGTGCAAATCAGGGAAGAGGCTCTGGAAACACCATATATTTT
TRBJ2-5,TRBV11-3,once,TRBD2,CASSLGSGRAGETQYF,TGTGCCAGCAGCCTCGGTAGCGGGAGGGCAGGCGAGACCCAGTACTTC
TRBJ2-3,TRBV9,NA,TRBD2,CASSVDEGGRRTDTQYF,TGTGCCAGCAGCGTAGATGAAGGCGGGAGGAGGACAGATACGCAGTATTTT
TRBJ1-2,TRBV4-3,NA,NA,CASSQDSRGPTYYGYTF,TGCGCCAGCAGCCAAGATTCCAGGGGCCCAACCTACTATGGCTACACCTTC
TRBJ2-7,TRBV9,few,TRBD1,CASSVGTAYEQYF,TGTGCCAGCAGCGTCGGGACAGCCTACGAGCAGTACTTC
TRBJ2-3,TRBV7-2,NA,NA,CASSLGSGFRDTQYF,TGTGCCAGCAGCTTAGGGTCAGGGTTTAGGGATACGCAGTATTTT
TRBJ2-5,TRBV7-8,NA,TRBD1,CASSSRAGGTQGTQYF,TGTGCCAGCAGCTCCCGAGCAGGGGGTACCCAGGGGACCCAGTACTTC
TRBJ2-2,TRBV7-9,NA,TRBD1,CASSLGGGDDTGELFF,TGTGCCAGCAGCTTAGGAGGGGGCGACGACACCGGGGAGCTGTTTTTT
TRBJ1-6,TRBV19,NA,NA,CASSGGTRNNSPLHF,TGTGCCAGTAGTGGGGGGACGCGGAATAATTCACCCCTCCACTTT
TRBJ2-7,TRBV19,NA,NA,CASSTAPQKGGSYEQYF,TGTGCCAGTAGCACCGCCCCACAGAAAGGGGGTTCGTACGAGCAGTACTTC
TRBJ1-1,TRBV5-4,NA,NA,CASSGQDTEAFF,TGTGCCAGCAGCGGCCAGGACACTGAAGCTTTCTTT
TRBJ1-1,TRBV5-4,NA,NA,CASSADMNTEAFF,TGTGCCAGCAGCGCCGACATGAACACTGAAGCTTTCTTT
TRBJ2-1,TRBV16,once,NA,CASSQGGLGLKFF,TGTGCCAGCAGCCAAGGGGGCCTGGGATTGAAGTTCTTC
TRBJ2-2,TRBV5-1,once,TRBD2,CASSLWTSGRAGTGELFF,TGCGCCAGCAGCTTGTGGACTAGCGGGAGGGCAGGCACCGGGGAGCTGTTTTTT
TRBJ2-1,TRBV6-2/TRBV6-3,NA,TRBD2,CASSYSKTSGTDEQFF,TGTGCCAGCAGTTACTCGAAGACTAGCGGGACAGATGAGCAGTTCTTC
TRBJ2-7,TRBV6-6,NA,TRBD2,CASTLLAGTRTYEQYF,TGTGCCAGCACATTACTAGCGGGTACGCGTACCTACGAGCAGTACTTC
TRBJ2-5,TRBV29-1,NA,NA,CSVERLAFQETQYF,TGCAGCGTTGAACGGCTAGCGTTCCAAGAGACCCAGTACTTC
TRBJ1-4,TRBV9,NA,NA,CASSVGTGRNEKLFF,TGTGCCAGCAGCGTAGGCACAGGGCGTAACGAAAAACTGTTTTTT
TRBJ1-5,TRBV7-8,NA,TRBD1,CASSQDRGLSNQPQHF,TGTGCCAGCAGCCAGGACAGGGGACTTAGCAATCAGCCCCAGCATTTT
TRBJ1-2,TRBV25-1,NA,TRBD1,CASSEFGTGYGYTF,TGTGCCAGCAGTGAATTCGGGACAGGGTACGGCTACACCTTC
TRBJ1-6,TRBV5-1,NA,TRBD1,CASSLLVRGQGTNSPLHF,TGCGCCAGCAGCTTGTTGGTCCGAGGACAGGGAACTAATTCACCCCTCCACTTT
TRBJ1-2,TRBV7-2,NA,TRBD1,CASSGRTGVYGYTF,TGTGCCAGCAGCGGGCGGACAGGGGTATATGGCTACACCTTC
TRBJ2-7,TRBV5-6,NA,TRBD2,CASSFRTSGRSYEQYF,TGTGCCAGCAGCTTCCGTACTAGCGGACGCTCCTACGAGCAGTACTTC
TRBJ1-5,TRBV24-1,NA,TRBD1,CATSDNTIQGEFNQPQHF,TGTGCCACCAGTGATAATACCATACAGGGGGAATTCAACCAGCCCCAGCATTTT
TRBJ1-1,TRBV7-9,NA,NA,CASSFPQAGITEAFF,TGTGCCAGCAGCTTTCCTCAAGCAGGGATCACTGAAGCTTTCTTT
TRBJ1-1,TRBV3-1/TRBV3-2,NA,TRBD1,CASSRQGPNTEAFF,TGTGCCAGCAGCCGACAGGGGCCGAACACTGAAGCTTTCTTT
TRBJ1-6,TRBV20-1,NA,NA,CSVDKNSPLHF,TGCAGTGTTGACAAGAATTCACCCCTCCACTTT
TRBJ1-5,TRBV19,few,NA,CASLGEGRQPQHF,TGTGCCAGCCTTGGGGAGGGTCGACAGCCCCAGCATTTT
TRBJ1-3,TRBV18,NA,NA,CASSLGGSGNTIYF,TGTGCCAGCTCCCTAGGCGGGTCTGGAAACACCATATATTTT
TRBJ2-7,TRBV27,NA,NA,CASSFRHRETSYEQYF,TGTGCCAGCAGTTTCCGTCACAGGGAGACCTCCTACGAGCAGTACTTC
TRBJ1-5,TRBV19,NA,NA,CASREGRAGQPQHF,TGTGCCAGTAGGGAGGGTCGGGCTGGACAGCCCCAGCATTTT
TRBJ2-1,TRBV24-1,NA,NA,CATSDLAPGGGNEQFF,TGTGCCACCAGTGACCTTGCCCCAGGAGGAGGCAATGAGCAGTTCTTC
TRBJ2-1,TRBV7-3,NA,TRBD2,CASSLTRREGRNEQFF,TGTGCCAGCAGCTTAACTCGGCGGGAGGGCCGGAATGAGCAGTTCTTC
TRBJ2-2,TRBV5-4,NA,NA,CASSSEATGELFF,TGTGCCAGCAGCTCGGAGGCAACCGGGGAGCTGTTTTTT
TRBJ1-3,TRBV6-5,NA,TRBD1,CASSIGTGNGNTIYF,TGTGCCAGCAGCATCGGGACAGGCAATGGAAACACCATATATTTT
TRBJ2-1,TRBV3-1/TRBV3-2,NA,TRBD2,CASSQDLRLAVSYNEQFF,TGTGCCAGCAGCCAAGATCTGAGGCTAGCGGTCTCCTACAATGAGCAGTTCTTC
TRBJ2-1,TRBV5-1,NA,TRBD2,CASTGTSVNDEQFF,TGCGCCAGCACCGGGACTAGCGTTAACGATGAGCAGTTCTTC
TRBJ2-3,TRBV9,NA,NA,CASSVRGGSTDTQYF,TGTGCCAGCAGCGTGAGGGGGGGCAGCACAGATACGCAGTATTTT
TRBJ2-1,TRBV6-1,once,NA,CASSEIVLGLHPLDEQFF,TGTGCCAGCAGTGAAATCGTACTAGGGCTACACCCCTTGGATGAGCAGTTCTTC
TRBJ1-5,TRBV30,NA,TRBD1,CAWGQGPNQPQHF,TGTGCCTGGGGACAGGGCCCCAATCAGCCCCAGCATTTT
TRBJ1-1,TRBV29-1,NA,TRBD1,CSVERGSPGTGFRTEAFF,TGCAGCGTTGAAAGGGGGAGTCCCGGGACAGGGTTTCGGACTGAAGCTTTCTTT
TRBJ1-4,TRBV27,NA,TRBD1,CASRRRTGPYTTNEKLFF,TGTGCCAGCAGGCGGAGGACAGGGCCCTATACAACTAATGAAAAACTGTTTTTT